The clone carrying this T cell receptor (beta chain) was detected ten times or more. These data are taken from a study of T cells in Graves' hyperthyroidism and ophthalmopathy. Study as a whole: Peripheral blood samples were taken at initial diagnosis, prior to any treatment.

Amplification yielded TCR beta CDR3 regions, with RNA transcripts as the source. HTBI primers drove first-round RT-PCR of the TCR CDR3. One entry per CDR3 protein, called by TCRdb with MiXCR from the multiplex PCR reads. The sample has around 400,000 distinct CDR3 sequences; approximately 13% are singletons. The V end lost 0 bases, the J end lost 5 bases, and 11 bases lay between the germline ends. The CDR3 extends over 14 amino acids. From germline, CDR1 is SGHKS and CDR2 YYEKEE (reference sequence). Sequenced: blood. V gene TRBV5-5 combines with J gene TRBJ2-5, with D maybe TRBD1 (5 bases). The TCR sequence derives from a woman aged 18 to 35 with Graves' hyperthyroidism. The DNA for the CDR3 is TGTGCCAGCAGCTTGGGGCAGGGAAGGGAGACCCAGTACTTC. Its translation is CASSLGQGRETQYF.